A selection of T cell receptor beta chains follows, all from one sample in a study of post-analysis software for immune sequencing data. TCRdb reanalysed the PCR reads using MiXCR and keeps one entry per CDR3 protein. The data hold more than 500,000 distinct CDR3 sequences, with 30% to 40% observed a single time. The sample consisted of blood. These TCRs come from a girl under 18 with multiple sclerosis. The CDR3 runs from the conserved cysteine through the conserved F or W. A D gene is named only where the DNA matches it firmly. The size field is filled for only some rows; it gives once, few, many or a size class.

D	V	J	size	CDR3	DNA
TRBD1	TRBV6-5	TRBJ2-7	few	CASSTGTGGTYEQYF	TGTGCCAGCAGCACCGGGACAGGGGGAACTTACGAGCAGTACTTC
NA	TRBV20-1	TRBJ1-2	few	CSARGDSGANYGYTF	TGCAGTGCTAGAGGGGACTCAGGGGCTAACTATGGCTACACCTTC
TRBD1	TRBV12-3/TRBV12-4	TRBJ1-2	few	CASSSGQGYYGYTF	TGTGCCAGCAGTTCAGGACAGGGGTACTATGGCTACACCTTC
TRBD1	TRBV5-1	TRBJ2-7	NA	CASSYGTGEYEQYF	TGCGCCAGCAGCTATGGGACAGGGGAGTACGAGCAGTACTTC
NA	TRBV10-3	TRBJ2-1	NA	CAIRADRSNEQFF	TGTGCCATCAGGGCCGACCGGAGCAATGAGCAGTTCTTC
NA	TRBV5-1	TRBJ1-5	NA	CASSSRTGSEGNQPQHF	TGCGCCAGCAGCTCCCGGACCGGATCCGAGGGCAATCAGCCCCAGCATTTT
NA	TRBV18	TRBJ1-1	few	CASSPPSTRNTEAFF	TGTGCCAGCTCACCACCAAGTACTCGGAACACTGAAGCTTTCTTT
NA	TRBV28	TRBJ1-6	NA	CASSFVRGNNSPLHF	TGTGCCAGCAGTTTTGTTCGGGGGAATAATTCACCCCTCCACTTT
TRBD1	TRBV12-3/TRBV12-4	TRBJ1-5	many	CASSRTGDQPQHF	TGTGCCAGCAGTCGGACAGGGGATCAGCCCCAGCATTTT
NA	TRBV5-1	TRBJ2-7	few	CASSLMQERPVQYF	TGCGCCAGCAGCTTGATGCAGGAACGTCCGGTCCAGTACTTC
TRBD1	TRBV6-4	TRBJ2-2	NA	CASSVGQGIGELFF	TGTGCCAGCAGTGTGGGACAGGGCATCGGGGAGCTGTTTTTT
NA	TRBV20-1	TRBJ2-3	NA	CSARETGNTDTQYF	TGCAGTGCTAGAGAAACAGGAAACACAGATACGCAGTATTTT
NA	TRBV20-1	TRBJ2-3	few	CSARDFTGAGSTDTQYF	TGCAGTGCTAGAGATTTTACCGGGGCCGGGTCGACAGATACGCAGTATTTT
NA	TRBV12-3/TRBV12-4	TRBJ1-2	many	CASSLTGAYGYTF	TGTGCCAGCAGTCTAACGGGGGCCTATGGCTACACCTTC
TRBD1	TRBV20-1	TRBJ2-7	NA	CSAPRTGPCYEQYF	TGCAGTGCTCCTAGGACAGGGCCCTGCTACGAGCAGTACTTC
TRBD1	TRBV20-1	TRBJ1-1	NA	CSASLVTGDTEAFF	TGCAGTGCTAGTTTAGTCACAGGGGACACTGAAGCTTTCTTT
NA	TRBV12-3/TRBV12-4	TRBJ1-2	few	CASTLIQAGGYTF	TGTGCCAGCACCTTAATTCAGGCAGGCGGCTACACCTTC
TRBD2	TRBV28	TRBJ2-2	NA	CASSPTGLAANTGELFF	TGTGCCAGCAGTCCAACCGGACTAGCGGCAAACACCGGGGAGCTGTTTTTT
NA	TRBV19	TRBJ2-1	NA	CASSDHLSDEQFF	TGTGCCAGTAGTGACCACCTCAGCGATGAGCAGTTCTTC
NA	TRBV4-1	TRBJ2-7	many	CASSQGLLLGEQYF	TGCGCCAGCAGCCAAGGTCTTTTATTGGGAGAGCAGTACTTC
TRBD2	TRBV29-1	TRBJ2-2	NA	CSVKRGETGELFF	TGCAGCGTCAAGCGGGGGGAAACCGGGGAGCTGTTTTTT
TRBD1	TRBV25-1	TRBJ2-7	NA	CASSDRTGSSYEQYF	TGTGCCAGCAGTGATCGGACAGGGAGCTCCTACGAGCAGTACTTC
TRBD1	TRBV9	TRBJ1-1	NA	CASSASRDRTNTEAFF	TGTGCCAGCAGCGCGTCCCGGGACAGGACCAACACTGAAGCTTTCTTT
TRBD2	TRBV6-1	TRBJ2-1	few	CASTPGLAGSDEQFF	TGTGCCAGCACCCCCGGGCTAGCGGGGAGCGATGAGCAGTTCTTC
TRBD1	TRBV3-1	TRBJ1-4	NA	CASSLDRVSNEKLFF	TGTGCCAGCAGCCTCGACAGGGTGTCTAATGAAAAACTGTTTTTT
NA	TRBV5-1	TRBJ2-1	few	CASSILSDSSYNEQFF	TGCGCCAGCAGCATCTTGTCCGATAGCTCCTACAATGAGCAGTTCTTC
NA	TRBV5-1	TRBJ1-2	few	CASSFVQGSSFGGYTF	TGCGCCAGCAGCTTCGTGCAGGGATCTTCGTTTGGCGGCTACACCTTC
NA	TRBV3-1	TRBJ2-3	NA	CASNVGTDTDTQYF	TGTGCCAGCAATGTAGGAACCGACACAGATACGCAGTATTTT
NA	TRBV12-3/TRBV12-4	TRBJ1-1	NA	CASSFRRLMNTEAFF	TGTGCCAGCAGTTTTCGCCGACTGATGAACACTGAAGCTTTCTTT
NA	TRBV20-1	TRBJ1-2	few	CSAPSGYGYTF	TGCAGTGCTCCAAGCGGATATGGCTACACCTTC
NA	TRBV15	TRBJ1-5	few	CATSIGRNQPQHF	TGTGCCACCAGCATCGGGCGCAATCAGCCCCAGCATTTT
TRBD2	TRBV5-1	TRBJ2-1	few	CASSLFSGGAGSYNEQFF	TGCGCCAGCAGCTTGTTCAGCGGGGGGGCGGGCTCCTACAATGAGCAGTTCTTC
NA	TRBV7-9	TRBJ2-7	NA	CASSSGTPDNEQYF	TGTGCCAGCAGCTCCGGGACCCCCGACAATGAGCAGTACTTC
TRBD1	TRBV7-9	TRBJ1-6	NA	CASRILTGGTPLHF	TGTGCCAGCAGGATCCTGACAGGGGGAACACCCCTCCACTTT
NA	TRBV12-3/TRBV12-4	TRBJ2-5	few	CASSLVLLWETQYF	TGTGCCAGCAGTTTGGTCCTGTTGTGGGAGACCCAGTACTTC
NA	TRBV4-1	TRBJ1-1	NA	CASSRFAELNTEAFF	TGCGCCAGCAGCCGATTCGCAGAATTGAACACTGAAGCTTTCTTT
NA	TRBV15	TRBJ2-3	NA	CATSKGGSTDTQYF	TGTGCCACCAGTAAGGGGGGCAGCACAGATACGCAGTATTTT